These T cell receptor beta chains were read from a single sample in a study of blood T cell repertoires in COVID-19. Some clones are missing from TCRdb's copy, which holds only in-frame ones; the method was immunoSEQ multiplex PCR. The table includes 100,000 to 130,000 clones, 89% detected once. The sample taken for sequencing was peripheral blood. The origin of the receptors is a man in his forties with active or convalescent COVID-19. CDR3s include the opening cysteine and the closing phenylalanine or tryptophan. The D gene is left open where the match is weak. Where a row states a size, it is once, few, many or the class of an expanded clone; other rows omit it.

V: TRBV29-1; J: TRBJ2-2; D: TRBD1; size: .; DNA: TGCAGCGTTGAAGGGGGACAGTACAGGGGCGGGGAGCTGTTTTTT; CDR3: CSVEGGQYRGGELFF
V: TRBV6-2/TRBV6-3; J: TRBJ2-7; D: TRBD2; size: .; DNA: TGTGCCAGCAGTTACTCTCTTCTAGCGGGAGATTTCTACGAGCAGTACTTC; CDR3: CASSYSLLAGDFYEQYF
V: TRBV7-9; J: TRBJ2-3; D: .; size: .; DNA: TGTGCCAGCAGCCAAGGACACAGCACAGATACGCAGTATTTT; CDR3: CASSQGHSTDTQYF
V: TRBV19; J: TRBJ1-2; D: .; size: .; DNA: TGTGCCAGTAGTATTGGACTGGGTTGGGGCTACACCTTC; CDR3: CASSIGLGWGYTF
V: TRBV19; J: TRBJ1-1; D: TRBD1; size: few; DNA: TGTGCCAGTAAACAGGGGGTTAATGAAGAGACTGAAGCTTTCTTT; CDR3: CASKQGVNEETEAFF
V: TRBV21-1; J: TRBJ2-7; D: .; size: .; DNA: TGTGCCAGCAGCAAGGACAGGATTCAGACCTACGAGCAGTACTTC; CDR3: CASSKDRIQTYEQYF
V: TRBV6-5; J: TRBJ2-3; D: .; size: .; DNA: TGTGCCAGCAGTTACTCGAGACTAGGCAAAGATACGCAGTATTTT; CDR3: CASSYSRLGKDTQYF
V: TRBV7-3; J: TRBJ2-1; D: TRBD2; size: .; DNA: TGTGCCAGCAGCTTAGGCGGGAGGGCCTTGATCTTC; CDR3: CASSLGGRALIF
V: TRBV4-3; J: TRBJ1-1; D: .; size: once; DNA: TGCGCCAGCAGCCAAGAGGTGACAGGAGAAGCTTTCTTT; CDR3: CASSQEVTGEAFF
V: TRBV7-2; J: TRBJ2-3; D: TRBD2; size: .; DNA: TGTGCCAGCAGCTTACAGACTAGCGGGCCTAGGAGGACAGATACGCAGTATTTT; CDR3: CASSLQTSGPRRTDTQYF
V: TRBV4-3; J: TRBJ1-2; D: .; size: .; DNA: TGCGCCAGCAGCCAAGGGCGGGGATTAAGTGGCTACACCTTC; CDR3: CASSQGRGLSGYTF
V: TRBV4-3; J: TRBJ1-3; D: .; size: .; DNA: TGCGCCAGCAGCCAAGGACAGTCTTCTGGAAACACCATATATTTT; CDR3: CASSQGQSSGNTIYF
V: TRBV9; J: TRBJ2-3; D: TRBD2; size: once; DNA: TGTGCCAGCAGCGTGGGGGGACTAGCGCGCACAGATACGCAGTATTTT; CDR3: CASSVGGLARTDTQYF
V: TRBV4-2; J: TRBJ2-7; D: TRBD2; size: .; DNA: TGTGCCAGCAGCCGAGCGGGAGGGGGTTCCTACGAGCAGTACTTC; CDR3: CASSRAGGGSYEQYF
V: TRBV3-1/TRBV3-2; J: TRBJ2-3; D: .; size: .; DNA: TGTGCCAGCAGCCAAGATCAACTAGTGACTATATCGCAGTATTTT; CDR3: CASSQDQLVTISQYF
V: TRBV6-2/TRBV6-3; J: TRBJ2-7; D: .; size: .; DNA: TGTGCCAGCAGTTATGTCCAGGGGTATTACGAGCAGTACTTC; CDR3: CASSYVQGYYEQYF
V: TRBV7-9; J: TRBJ2-1; D: .; size: .; DNA: TGTGCCAGCACCGGACAGCACAATGAGCAGTTCTTC; CDR3: CASTGQHNEQFF
V: TRBV7-3; J: TRBJ1-1; D: .; size: few; DNA: TGTGCCAGCAGCTTATACTCCGGAGGAGTCACTGAAGCTTTCTTT; CDR3: CASSLYSGGVTEAFF
V: TRBV5-1; J: TRBJ1-5; D: TRBD1; size: .; DNA: TGCGCCAGCAGCTGGGACAGAGATCAGCCCCAGCATTTT; CDR3: CASSWDRDQPQHF
V: TRBV29-1; J: TRBJ1-1; D: .; size: once; DNA: TGCAGCGTTGAGACGGGGAGGAACACTGAAGCTTTCTTT; CDR3: CSVETGRNTEAFF
V: TRBV2; J: TRBJ2-7; D: .; size: .; DNA: TGTGCCAGCAGTTGGATAGGGGAGGAGTACGAGCAGTACTTC; CDR3: CASSWIGEEYEQYF
V: TRBV3-1/TRBV3-2; J: TRBJ2-3; D: TRBD2; size: .; DNA: TGTGCCAGCAGCCAAGCAAAAGCGGGAGATGGAGATACGCAGTATTTT; CDR3: CASSQAKAGDGDTQYF
V: TRBV20-1; J: TRBJ1-1; D: .; size: few; DNA: TGCAGTGCTCCCAGGGGTACTGAAGCTTTCTTT; CDR3: CSAPRGTEAFF
V: TRBV28; J: TRBJ1-1; D: TRBD1; size: .; DNA: TGTGCCAGCACCGAGACAGGGGGAATGAACACTGAAGCTTTCTTT; CDR3: CASTETGGMNTEAFF
V: TRBV28; J: TRBJ2-7; D: .; size: .; DNA: TGTGCCAGCGCCTCGGGACAAAATCGTAAAGACGAGCAGTACTTC; CDR3: CASASGQNRKDEQYF
V: TRBV10-3; J: TRBJ2-2; D: .; size: .; DNA: TGTGCCATCAGCGAAGGACTGGGCATGGGGACCGGGGAGCTGTTTTTT; CDR3: CAISEGLGMGTGELFF
V: TRBV6-6; J: TRBJ2-2; D: TRBD1; size: .; DNA: TGTGCCAGCAGTTACTCAGGGGGCCCCGGGGAGCTGTTTTTT; CDR3: CASSYSGGPGELFF
V: TRBV5-4; J: TRBJ2-3; D: .; size: .; DNA: TGTGCCAGCATCCATACGCCTCCGGGAGACACAGATACGCAGTATTTT; CDR3: CASIHTPPGDTDTQYF
V: TRBV10-3; J: TRBJ1-2; D: TRBD1; size: .; DNA: TGTGCCATCAGTGAGTCGACAGGGACTTCCTACACCTTC; CDR3: CAISESTGTSYTF
V: TRBV5-1; J: TRBJ2-3; D: .; size: .; DNA: TGCGCCAGTTTTCCCGGGAACCCCACAGATACGCAGTATTTT; CDR3: CASFPGNPTDTQYF
V: TRBV7-2; J: TRBJ2-3; D: .; size: .; DNA: TGTGCCAGCAGCCTAAGACTAGGTAGCGGAGGGGATACGCAGTATTTT; CDR3: CASSLRLGSGGDTQYF
V: TRBV7-2; J: TRBJ2-7; D: TRBD2; size: once; DNA: TGTGCCAGCAGCTTTAACCGGGGCGGGAGTATCTCCTACGAGCAGTACTTC; CDR3: CASSFNRGGSISYEQYF
V: TRBV28; J: TRBJ1-5; D: TRBD1; size: .; DNA: TGTGCCAGCAGTACCTCAGGGGGCCGATTGCCCCAGCATTTT; CDR3: CASSTSGGRLPQHF
V: TRBV24-1; J: TRBJ1-5; D: TRBD1; size: .; DNA: TGTGCCACCAGTGACTCCCCAGGGACAGGGAAAAGTCAGCCCCAGCATTTT; CDR3: CATSDSPGTGKSQPQHF
V: TRBV7-9; J: TRBJ2-7; D: TRBD2; size: .; DNA: TGTGCCAGCAGCTTCTCCTTATCTAGCGGGAGATCAAACTACGAGCAGTACTTC; CDR3: CASSFSLSSGRSNYEQYF
V: TRBV27; J: TRBJ1-6; D: .; size: .; DNA: TGTGCCAGCAGGCAACCGGGACTGCTTTCACCCCTCCACTTT; CDR3: CASRQPGLLSPLHF
V: TRBV4-3; J: TRBJ1-2; D: .; size: once; DNA: TGCGCCAGCAGCCAAGACAGGAACGGCTACACCTTC; CDR3: CASSQDRNGYTF
V: TRBV11-2; J: TRBJ1-2; D: .; size: .; DNA: TGTGCCAGCAGCTTAGGCAGGGGCTATGGCTACACCTTC; CDR3: CASSLGRGYGYTF
V: TRBV9; J: TRBJ1-2; D: .; size: .; DNA: TGTGCCAGCAGCGTACAGGGGAACTATGGCTACACCTTC; CDR3: CASSVQGNYGYTF
V: TRBV11-1; J: TRBJ2-1; D: TRBD2; size: .; DNA: TGTGCCAGCAGTCGGGGGGACTACAATGAGCAGTTCTTC; CDR3: CASSRGDYNEQFF
V: TRBV5-1; J: TRBJ1-2; D: TRBD1; size: .; DNA: TGCGCCAGCAGCTCGGGACAGGGGGAATATGGCTACACCTTC; CDR3: CASSSGQGEYGYTF
V: TRBV25-1; J: TRBJ1-2; D: .; size: .; DNA: TGTGCCAGCAGTGACTGGGGCCTAGGGGGCTACACCTTC; CDR3: CASSDWGLGGYTF
V: TRBV28; J: TRBJ1-3; D: .; size: .; DNA: TGTGCCAGCAGTTCCACCCGGGGTGGAAACACCATATATTTT; CDR3: CASSSTRGGNTIYF
V: TRBV12-3/TRBV12-4; J: TRBJ1-1; D: .; size: once; DNA: TGTGCCAGCAGTTTTGCAGGGAACACTGAAGCTTTCTTT; CDR3: CASSFAGNTEAFF
V: TRBV19; J: TRBJ2-3; D: .; size: .; DNA: TGTGCCAGTAGTATTGATGGTTTTGGCGCGGTCACTAGCACAGATACGCAGTATTTT; CDR3: CASSIDGFGAVTSTDTQYF
V: TRBV5-1; J: TRBJ2-1; D: TRBD2; size: .; DNA: TGCGCCAGCAGCTTGGGTGGACTAGCCAAAGGGAATGAGCAGTTCTTC; CDR3: CASSLGGLAKGNEQFF
V: TRBV7-2; J: TRBJ2-3; D: TRBD2; size: .; DNA: TGTGCCAGCAGCTTGGCCGGGACTAGCTTCACTAGCACAGATACGCAGTATTTT; CDR3: CASSLAGTSFTSTDTQYF
V: TRBV21-1; J: TRBJ1-3; D: .; size: once; DNA: TGTGCCAGCAGCAAAGTGGTGTGGTACTGCCTCGTGGGAAACACCATATATTTT; CDR3: CASSKVVWYCLVGNTIYF
V: TRBV30; J: TRBJ1-2; D: .; size: .; DNA: TGTGCCTGGAGTGCCCTAACGGGCTATGGCTACACCTTC; CDR3: CAWSALTGYGYTF
V: TRBV30; J: TRBJ2-6; D: TRBD1; size: .; DNA: TGTGCCTGGAGTCCCGGGACAGGGAATTCTGGGGCCAACGTCCTGACTTTC; CDR3: CAWSPGTGNSGANVLTF
V: TRBV25-1; J: TRBJ2-7; D: .; size: .; DNA: TGTGCCAGCAGTGATCAGGGAAAGGAGCAGTACTTC; CDR3: CASSDQGKEQYF
V: TRBV9; J: TRBJ1-2; D: TRBD1; size: .; DNA: TGTGCCAGCAGTGCCCGGTTTTTGGGACAGGGGGCAGGAGGCTACACCTTC; CDR3: CASSARFLGQGAGGYTF